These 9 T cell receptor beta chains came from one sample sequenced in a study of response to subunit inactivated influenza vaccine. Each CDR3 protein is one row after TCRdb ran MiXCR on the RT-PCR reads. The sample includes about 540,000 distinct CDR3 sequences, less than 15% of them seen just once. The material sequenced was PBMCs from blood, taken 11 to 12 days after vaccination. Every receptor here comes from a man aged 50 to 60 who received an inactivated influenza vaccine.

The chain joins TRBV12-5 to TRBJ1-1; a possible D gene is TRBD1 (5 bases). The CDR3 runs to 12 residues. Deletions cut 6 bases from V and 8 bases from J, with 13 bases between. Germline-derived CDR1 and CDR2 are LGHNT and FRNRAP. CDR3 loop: CASGKEGREAFF. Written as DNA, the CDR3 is TGTGCTAGTGGGAAAGAGGGACGGGAAGCTTTCTTT.

DNA of the CDR3: TGTGCCAGCAGGAGACAGGGAGGGACTTACAATGAGCAGTTCTTC. Protein sequence: CASRRQGGTYNEQFF. The chain couples TRBV28 to TRBJ2-1; D may correspond to TRBD1 or TRBD2 (7 bases each). The CDR3 runs 15 residues. The V gene's germline CDR1 is MDHEN and CDR2 SYDVKM. Trimming removed 6 bases from V and 4 bases from J, with 16 bases in between.

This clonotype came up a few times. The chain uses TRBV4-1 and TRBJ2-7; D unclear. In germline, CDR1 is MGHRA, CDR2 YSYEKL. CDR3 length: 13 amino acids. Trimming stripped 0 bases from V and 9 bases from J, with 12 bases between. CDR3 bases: TGCGCCAGCAGCCAAGATGCCACAGTTGGGCAGTACTTC. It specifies CASSQDATVGQYF.

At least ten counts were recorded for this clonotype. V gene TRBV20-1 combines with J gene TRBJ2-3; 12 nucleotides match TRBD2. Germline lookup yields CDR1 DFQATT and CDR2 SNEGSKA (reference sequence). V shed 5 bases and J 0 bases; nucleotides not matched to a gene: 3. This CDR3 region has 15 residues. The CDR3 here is CSADGLAGSTDTQYF. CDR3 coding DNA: TGCAGTGCTGATGGACTAGCGGGAAGCACAGATACGCAGTATTTT.

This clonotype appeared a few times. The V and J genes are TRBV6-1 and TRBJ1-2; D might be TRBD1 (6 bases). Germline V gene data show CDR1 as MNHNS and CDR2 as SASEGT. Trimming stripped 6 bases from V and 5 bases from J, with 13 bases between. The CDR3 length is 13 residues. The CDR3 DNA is TGTGCCAGCAGAAGACAGGCGGAATATGGCTACACCTTC. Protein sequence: CASRRQAEYGYTF.

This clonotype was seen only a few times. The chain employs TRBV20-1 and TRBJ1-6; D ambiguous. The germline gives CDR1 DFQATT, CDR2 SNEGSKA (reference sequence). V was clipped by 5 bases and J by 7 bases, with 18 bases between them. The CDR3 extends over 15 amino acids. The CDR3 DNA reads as TGCAGTGCTTCGACGGGTTGGGCTAGGAATTCACCCCTCCACTTT. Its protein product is CSASTGWARNSPLHF.

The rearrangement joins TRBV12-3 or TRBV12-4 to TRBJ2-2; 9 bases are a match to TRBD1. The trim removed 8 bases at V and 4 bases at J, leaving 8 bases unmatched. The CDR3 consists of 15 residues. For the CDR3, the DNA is TGTGCCAGCGGGTGGGACAGGGTGTTCACCGGGGAGCTGTTTTTT. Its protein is CASGWDRVFTGELFF.

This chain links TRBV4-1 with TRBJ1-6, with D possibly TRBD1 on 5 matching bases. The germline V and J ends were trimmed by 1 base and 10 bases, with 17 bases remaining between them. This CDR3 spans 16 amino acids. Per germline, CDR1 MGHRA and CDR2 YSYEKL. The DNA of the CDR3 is TGCGCCAGCAGCCAAGGCTCTCAGGGTCAAGGCTCACCCCTCCACTTT. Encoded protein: CASSQGSQGQGSPLHF.

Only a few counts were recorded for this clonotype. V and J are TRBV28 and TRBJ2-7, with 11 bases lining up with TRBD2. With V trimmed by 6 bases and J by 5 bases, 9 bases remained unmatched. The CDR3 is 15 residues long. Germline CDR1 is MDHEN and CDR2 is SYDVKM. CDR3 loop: CASRTLTSGGNEQYF. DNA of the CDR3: TGTGCCAGCAGGACATTAACTAGCGGGGGAAACGAGCAGTACTTC.